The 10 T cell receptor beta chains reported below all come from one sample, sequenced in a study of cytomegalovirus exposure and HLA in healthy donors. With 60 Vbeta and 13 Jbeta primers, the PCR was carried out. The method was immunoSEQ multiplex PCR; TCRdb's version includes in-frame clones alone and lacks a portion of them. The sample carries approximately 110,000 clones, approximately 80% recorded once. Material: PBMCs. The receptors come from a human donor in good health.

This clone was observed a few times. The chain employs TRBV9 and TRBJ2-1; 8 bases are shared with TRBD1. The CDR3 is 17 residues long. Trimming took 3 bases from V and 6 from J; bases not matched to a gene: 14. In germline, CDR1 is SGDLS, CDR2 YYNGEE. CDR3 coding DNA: TGTGCCAGCAGCGCAGAACCTACAGGGGGGCTAGGCAATGAGCAGTTCTTC. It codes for CASSAEPTGGLGNEQFF.

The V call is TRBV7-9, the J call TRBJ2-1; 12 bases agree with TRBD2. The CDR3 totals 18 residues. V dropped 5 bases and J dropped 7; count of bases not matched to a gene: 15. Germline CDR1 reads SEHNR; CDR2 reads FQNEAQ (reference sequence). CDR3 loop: CASSPWTWTSGVGNEQFF. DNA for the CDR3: TGTGCCAGCAGCCCTTGGACCTGGACTAGCGGGGTGGGGAATGAGCAGTTCTTC.

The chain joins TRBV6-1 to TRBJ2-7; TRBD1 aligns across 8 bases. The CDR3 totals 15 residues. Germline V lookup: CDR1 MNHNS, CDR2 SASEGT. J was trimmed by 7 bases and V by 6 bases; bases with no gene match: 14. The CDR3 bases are TGTGCCAGCAGGGGCTACAGGGGGACCAGGGGAGAGCAGTACTTC. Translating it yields CASRGYRGTRGEQYF.

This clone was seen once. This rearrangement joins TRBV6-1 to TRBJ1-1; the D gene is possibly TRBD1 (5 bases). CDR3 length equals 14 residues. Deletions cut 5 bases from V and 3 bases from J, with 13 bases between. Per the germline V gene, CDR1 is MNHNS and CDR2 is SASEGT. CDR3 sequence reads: CASSRGESHTEAFF. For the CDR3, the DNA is TGTGCCAGCAGTCGGGGGGAGAGTCACACTGAAGCTTTCTTT.

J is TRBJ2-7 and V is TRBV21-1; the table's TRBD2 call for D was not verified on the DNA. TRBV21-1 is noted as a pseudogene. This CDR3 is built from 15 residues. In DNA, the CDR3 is TGTGCCAGCAGTAACGGACTAGCGGGATGTACGTGGCAGTACTTC. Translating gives CASSNGLAGCTWQYF.

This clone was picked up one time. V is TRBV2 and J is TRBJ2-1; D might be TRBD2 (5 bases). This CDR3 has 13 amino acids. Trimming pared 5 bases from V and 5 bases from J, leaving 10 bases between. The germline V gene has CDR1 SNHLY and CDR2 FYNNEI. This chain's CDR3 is CASSLAHNNEQFF. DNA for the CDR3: TGTGCCAGCAGTTTAGCGCACAACAATGAGCAGTTCTTC.

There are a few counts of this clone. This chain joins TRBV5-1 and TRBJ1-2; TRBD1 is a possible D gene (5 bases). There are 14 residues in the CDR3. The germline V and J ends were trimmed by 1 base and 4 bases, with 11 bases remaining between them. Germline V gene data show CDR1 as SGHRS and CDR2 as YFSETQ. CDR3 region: CASSLYGGGYGYTF. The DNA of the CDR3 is TGCGCCAGCAGCTTGTATGGGGGAGGCTATGGCTACACCTTC.

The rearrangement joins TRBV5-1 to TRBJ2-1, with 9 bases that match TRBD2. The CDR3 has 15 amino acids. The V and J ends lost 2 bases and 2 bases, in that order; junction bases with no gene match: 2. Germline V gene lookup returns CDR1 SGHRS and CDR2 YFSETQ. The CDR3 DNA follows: TGCGCCAGCAGCTTAGCGGGAGGAGCCTACAATGAGCAGTTCTTC. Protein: CASSLAGGAYNEQFF.

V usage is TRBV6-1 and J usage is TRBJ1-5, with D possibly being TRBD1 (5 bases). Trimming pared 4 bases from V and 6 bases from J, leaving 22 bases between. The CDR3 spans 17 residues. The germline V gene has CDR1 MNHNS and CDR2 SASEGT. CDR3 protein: CASSATYGSSGGQPQHF. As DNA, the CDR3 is TGTGCCAGCAGTGCCACCTACGGGTCCTCGGGGGGTCAGCCCCAGCATTTT.

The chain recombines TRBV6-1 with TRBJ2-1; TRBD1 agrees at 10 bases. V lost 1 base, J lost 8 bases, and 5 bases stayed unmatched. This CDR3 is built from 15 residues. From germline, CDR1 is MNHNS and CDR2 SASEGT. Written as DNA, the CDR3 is TGTGCCAGCAGTGAAGTGACAGGGGGCTTCTATGAGCAGTTCTTC. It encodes CASSEVTGGFYEQFF.